This T cell receptor beta chain is from a study of T cell repertoires in cytomegalovirus infection. Study context: Matching HLA type and CMV infection were both indicated by public TCR beta signatures.

One entry per CDR3 protein results from TCRdb running MiXCR on the reads. In the table there are fewer than 550,000 distinct CDR3 sequences, about 11% of which are singletons. Study results and caveats: What dominated the ex vivo response were HLA-C-restricted CMV-specific TCR beta clonotypes.

This clonotype was picked up a small number of times. Its matching antigen is unknown. Sequencing input: PBMCs. The clonotype originates from a human donor in good health (CMV status not recorded). Some clones in this sample may be carry-over from other donors' samples.

The CDR3 region is CASSNPPSGLLNIQYF. The CDR3 DNA reads as TGTGCCAGTAGTAACCCCCCTTCGGGACTGCTGAACATTCAGTACTTC. V is TRBV19 and J is TRBJ2-4; D is possibly TRBD2 (6 bases). V was clipped by 4 bases and J by 7 bases, with 20 bases between them. Germline V CDR1 and CDR2: LNHDA, SQIVND (reference sequence). The CDR3 extends over 16 amino acids.